These T cell receptor beta chains were read from a single sample in a study of identical twins. One entry per CDR3 protein, called by TCRdb with MiXCR from the 5' RACE reads. The sample has about 100,000 distinct CDR3 sequences; just under 6% are singletons. Material: memory T cells sorted from blood. These receptors were taken from a woman between 50 and 59 years old in good health. CDR3s include the opening cysteine and the closing phenylalanine or tryptophan. A D gene is named only where the DNA matches it firmly. Some rows have no size entry. The others give once, few or many, or a class for an expanded clone.

CDR3 | DNA | D | V | length | size | J
CASSFYSGGILGNTIYF | TGTGCCAGCAGTTTTTATTCTGGGGGGATTCTTGGAAACACCATATATTTT | . | TRBV12-3/TRBV12-4 | 17 | many | TRBJ1-3
CASQEGVVETEAFF | TGTGCCAGCCAAGAAGGGGTAGTGGAAACTGAAGCTTTCTTT | . | TRBV6-1 | 14 | many | TRBJ1-1
CASSLVLRGALSGANVLTF | TGTGCCAGCAGCTTAGTATTGCGGGGTGCTCTCTCTGGGGCCAACGTCCTGACTTTC | . | TRBV11-3 | 19 | few | TRBJ2-6
CASSLRGDRLAGNLGEQYF | TGCGCCAGCAGCTTGCGGGGGGACAGACTAGCGGGCAACCTGGGGGAGCAGTACTTC | TRBD2 | TRBV5-1 | 19 | many | TRBJ2-7
CASSSRAGTRTNEQYF | TGTGCCAGCAGCTCAAGGGCCGGGACTAGAACCAACGAGCAGTACTTC | TRBD2 | TRBV7-2 | 16 | . | TRBJ2-7
CASSPTLAGGNEQYF | TGTGCCAGCAGCCCCACCCTAGCGGGAGGAAACGAGCAGTACTTC | TRBD2 | TRBV14 | 15 | few | TRBJ2-7
CASRPGQGVSYEQYF | TGCGCCAGCAGGCCAGGACAGGGAGTCTCCTACGAGCAGTACTTC | TRBD1 | TRBV5-1 | 15 | many | TRBJ2-7
CASSRSGNPYNEQFF | TGTGCCAGCAGCCGTAGCGGGAACCCCTACAATGAGCAGTTCTTC | TRBD2 | TRBV3-1 | 15 | few | TRBJ2-1
CASSGRVSDTQYF | TGTGCCAGCAGTGGACGGGTATCAGATACGCAGTATTTT | . | TRBV2 | 13 | . | TRBJ2-3
CASSLGTSGSFATQYF | TGTGCCAGCAGTCTAGGGACTAGCGGGAGTTTTGCGACCCAGTACTTC | TRBD2 | TRBV12-3/TRBV12-4 | 16 | many | TRBJ2-5
CASSYDRVGEAFF | TGTGCCAGCAGCTACGACAGGGTGGGTGAAGCTTTCTTT | TRBD1 | TRBV5-5 | 13 | many | TRBJ1-1
CASSLEGRGEKLFF | TGCGCCAGCAGCTTGGAGGGACGGGGAGAAAAACTGTTTTTT | . | TRBV5-1 | 14 | many | TRBJ1-4
CASSPDRELFF | TGTGCCAGCTCACCCGATAGGGAGCTGTTTTTT | . | TRBV18 | 11 | many | TRBJ2-2
CASSLDPGSVQETQYF | TGTGCCAGCAGCTTGGACCCTGGCAGCGTCCAAGAGACCCAGTACTTC | . | TRBV5-6 | 16 | . | TRBJ2-5
CASSPLGRAAYNEQFF | TGTGCCAGCAGTCCCCTTGGGAGGGCCGCCTACAATGAGCAGTTCTTC | TRBD2 | TRBV6-5 | 16 | many | TRBJ2-1
CASSRFRSAGGTDTQYF | TGCGCCAGCAGCCGGTTCCGCTCAGCGGGAGGCACAGATACGCAGTATTTT | TRBD2 | TRBV5-1 | 17 | many | TRBJ2-3
CASRRTRINTGELFF | TGTGCCAGCAGGCGGACACGGATTAACACCGGGGAGCTGTTTTTT | . | TRBV7-2 | 15 | many | TRBJ2-2
CASSEGTGRFYSNEQFF | TGTGCCAGTAGTGAGGGGACAGGGAGGTTTTATTCCAATGAGCAGTTCTTC | TRBD1 | TRBV19 | 17 | many | TRBJ2-1
CASSLKSGTSRFGGEQFF | TGTGCCAGCAGCTTAAAGAGCGGGACTAGTCGGTTTGGGGGTGAGCAGTTCTTC | TRBD2 | TRBV7-8 | 18 | many | TRBJ2-1
CASSVRGGSPLHF | TGTGCCAGCAGTGTACGCGGGGGTTCACCCCTCCACTTT | . | TRBV6-1 | 13 | many | TRBJ1-6
CSVAGQGVGDTQYF | TGCAGCGTTGCGGGACAGGGGGTGGGAGATACGCAGTATTTT | TRBD1 | TRBV29-1 | 14 | . | TRBJ2-3
CASSLVGQGKTQYF | TGTGCCAGCAGCTTAGTCGGACAGGGCAAGACCCAGTACTTC | TRBD1 | TRBV11-3 | 14 | . | TRBJ2-5
CSARVPDGEQFF | TGCAGTGCTAGAGTTCCGGATGGCGAGCAGTTCTTC | . | TRBV20-1 | 12 | many | TRBJ2-1
CASSSTVTGGTDNEQFF | TGTGCCAGCAGTTCCACTGTTACAGGGGGGACCGACAATGAGCAGTTCTTC | TRBD1 | TRBV6-6 | 17 | . | TRBJ2-1
CASSKANGTSGRKTQYF | TGTGCCAGCAGCAAAGCTAATGGGACTAGCGGGAGAAAGACCCAGTACTTC | . | TRBV21-1 | 17 | . | TRBJ2-5
CASSFGMRGYEQYF | TGCGCCAGCAGCTTCGGGATGCGGGGTTACGAGCAGTACTTC | . | TRBV5-1 | 14 | many | TRBJ2-7
CASSLAPQGSNNEQFF | TGTGCCAGCAGCTTAGCTCCCCAGGGGTCCAACAATGAGCAGTTCTTC | . | TRBV7-9 | 16 | many | TRBJ2-1
CASSYSGTTDNEQFF | TGTGCCAGCAGTTACTCCGGGACAACCGACAATGAGCAGTTCTTC | . | TRBV6-5 | 15 | . | TRBJ2-1
CASSFQGTVNEQFF | TGTGCCAGCAGCTTTCAGGGGACGGTCAATGAGCAGTTCTTC | . | TRBV7-3 | 14 | few | TRBJ2-1
CATSLEASGNNEQFF | TGTGCCACTTCACTCGAGGCTAGCGGTAACAATGAGCAGTTCTTC | TRBD2 | TRBV19 | 15 | few | TRBJ2-1
CASSPILTGELFF | TGTGCCAGCAGCCCGATCCTCACCGGGGAGCTGTTTTTT | . | TRBV7-7 | 13 | many | TRBJ2-2
CASSTGTGFSGTIYF | TGTGCCAGCAGCACAGGGACAGGGTTCAGCGGCACCATATATTTT | TRBD1 | TRBV12-3/TRBV12-4 | 15 | . | TRBJ1-3
CARSLRWELSYNEQFF | TGTGCCAGAAGCTTACGGTGGGAACTCTCCTACAATGAGCAGTTCTTC | . | TRBV13 | 16 | . | TRBJ2-1
CASSLGQRLTDTQYF | TGTGCCAGCAGCTTAGGGCAGAGGCTCACAGATACGCAGTATTTT | . | TRBV7-9 | 15 | many | TRBJ2-3
CATSEGWTSNQPQHF | TGTGCCACCAGTGAGGGGTGGACCTCCAATCAGCCCCAGCATTTT | . | TRBV24-1 | 15 | many | TRBJ1-5
CSVDLRDTNYGYTF | TGCAGCGTTGACCTCCGGGACACCAACTATGGCTACACCTTC | . | TRBV29-1 | 14 | many | TRBJ1-2
CSVEGARTGNNEQFF | TGCAGCGTTGAGGGCGCCCGGACGGGGAACAATGAGCAGTTCTTC | . | TRBV29-1 | 15 | . | TRBJ2-1
CASRWEGWNYGYTF | TGTGCCAGCAGGTGGGAGGGGTGGAACTATGGCTACACCTTC | . | TRBV6-1 | 14 | many | TRBJ1-2
CASSEEEFSTDTQYF | TGTGCCAGCAGTGAGGAGGAATTTAGCACAGATACGCAGTATTTT | . | TRBV2 | 15 | many | TRBJ2-3
CASSFYRGSYEQYF | TGTGCCAGCAGCTTCTATAGGGGCTCCTACGAGCAGTACTTC | . | TRBV7-8 | 14 | many | TRBJ2-7
CASRNTRGRLEGNQPQHF | TGTGCCAGCAGAAATACACGTGGGCGGTTAGAGGGCAATCAGCCCCAGCATTTT | . | TRBV4-2 | 18 | many | TRBJ1-5
CASSPVVGDSPLHF | TGCGCCAGCAGCCCGGTCGTGGGGGATTCACCCCTCCACTTT | . | TRBV5-1 | 14 | many | TRBJ1-6
CASSVGLIEGEQYF | TGTGCCAGCAGCGTAGGACTAATTGAGGGCGAGCAGTACTTC | . | TRBV9 | 14 | . | TRBJ2-7
CATSVKGRWQPQHF | TGTGCCACCAGTGTGAAGGGGAGATGGCAGCCCCAGCATTTT | . | TRBV24-1 | 14 | many | TRBJ1-5
CASSFGQNTEAFF | TGTGCCAGCAGTTTCGGACAGAACACTGAAGCTTTCTTT | . | TRBV27 | 13 | many | TRBJ1-1
CASSQEDTQYF | TGCGCCAGCAGCCAAGAAGATACGCAGTATTTT | . | TRBV4-1 | 11 | many | TRBJ2-3
CASNSFAGPTDTQYF | TGTGCCAGCAACTCCTTCGCAGGACCCACAGATACGCAGTATTTT | . | TRBV27 | 15 | many | TRBJ2-3
CASRYDSYNEKLFF | TGCGCCAGCAGATACGACAGTTATAACGAAAAACTGTTTTTT | . | TRBV5-1 | 14 | many | TRBJ1-4
CASSLQGTSRFGTQYF | TGTGCCAGCAGCCTACAAGGGACTTCACGTTTCGGTACGCAGTATTTT | . | TRBV5-6 | 16 | many | TRBJ2-3